This TCR beta chain is from a study of cytomegalovirus exposure and HLA in healthy donors. With 60 Vbeta and 13 Jbeta primers, the PCR was carried out. Assay used: immunoSEQ multiplex PCR; TCRdb lists only in-frame clones, some missing. This sample has around 140,000 clones, with approximately 10% found just once. CDR3 length equals 15 residues. The germline V gene encodes CDR1 SGHNT and CDR2 YYREEE (reference sequence). With 4 bases clipped from V and 1 base from J, the junction kept 4 bases outside the gene matches. The receptor was isolated from a woman aged 35 to 49 in good health and CMV-seropositive. The J gene is TRBJ1-1, the V gene TRBV5-4, with 10 nucleotides matching TRBD1. The sequencing input was PBMCs. DNA for the CDR3: TGTGCCAGCAGCGCTAGACAGGGGGCGAACACTGAAGCTTTCTTT. Protein product: CASSARQGANTEAFF.